Sequencing of this T cell receptor (beta chain) was carried out in a study of blood T cell repertoires in COVID-19. Methods used by the authors: For nucleated cells, counts were estimated from reference gene primer amplification. Method: immunoSEQ multiplex PCR; TCRdb's copy keeps in-frame clones and lacks some. The DNA gave D and trimming, while V, J and clone size come from that table. The sample lists around 260,000 clones, roughly four fifths occurring once. The CDR3 loop spans 13 amino acids. This clonotype was obtained from a man aged 25-40 years with acute COVID-19. The genes are TRBV21-1 and TRBJ1-4; the table's D call, TRBD1, has no DNA check behind it. TRBV21-1 is tagged as a pseudogene. Sequencing used PBMCs or T cells enriched from blood (not recorded which). The CDR3 region has the DNA TGTGCCAGCAGGGCAGGGTCTAATGAAAAACTGTTTTTT. Its protein product is CASRAGSNEKLFF.